The 27 T cell receptor beta chains given below trace back to one sample, sequenced in a study of T cell responses to AZD1222 COVID-19 vaccine. Clones were read by immunoSEQ multiplex PCR, and TCRdb kept only the in-frame ones, dropping some. The sample has 150,000 or so clones, 75% to 90% seen once; the top ten hold less than 9.5%. Material: peripheral blood, obtained on day 0 of AZD1222 vaccination. The receptors come from an adult in good health.

This sequence joins TRBV19 and TRBJ1-3; D unclear. V was shortened by 2 bases and J by 0 bases, with 11 bases between the two germline ends. The CDR3 extends over 16 amino acids. CDR1 LNHDA and CDR2 SQIVND come from the germline V gene (reference sequence). For the CDR3, the DNA is TGTGCCAGTAGTATAATTGGGATGACCTCTGGAAACACCATATATTTT. This encodes CASSIIGMTSGNTIYF.

The J gene is TRBJ1-5, the V gene TRBV6-1; tentative D call: TRBD1 (6 bases). The CDR3 is 15 amino acids. Trimming removed 2 bases at V and 4 bases at J, with 12 bases between. The germline V gene encodes CDR1 MNHNS and CDR2 SASEGT. The CDR3 region has the DNA TGTGCCAGCAGTGAAAGGGGGGGCGTAAATCAGCCCCAGCATTTT. It is translated as CASSERGGVNQPQHF.

The rearrangement uses TRBV6-5 and TRBJ1-5; unclear D gene. This CDR3 has 15 residues. Between the trimmed V and J ends, which lost 6 bases and 5 bases, there was a span of 17 bases. The germline CDR1 and CDR2 sequences are MNHEY and SVGAGI. CDR3 region: CASSRTGSPDQPQHF. Written as DNA, the CDR3 is TGTGCCAGCAGCCGAACCGGTTCACCAGATCAGCCCCAGCATTTT.

The J gene is TRBJ2-4, the V gene TRBV11-2; D not resolved. The germline V gene encodes CDR1 SGHAT and CDR2 FQNNGV. The CDR3 covers 15 residues. Trimming removed 0 bases at V and 2 bases at J, with 8 bases between. This CDR3 reads CASSLEEGTKNIQYF. In DNA form, the CDR3 reads TGTGCCAGCAGCTTAGAGGAAGGGACCAAAAACATTCAGTACTTC.

The rearrangement uses TRBV10-1 and TRBJ2-7, with 8 bases that match TRBD2. V dropped 4 bases and J dropped 4; count of bases not matched to a gene: 12. Germline assignment: CDR1 WNHNN and CDR2 SYGVQD (reference sequence). This CDR3 spans 16 amino acids. CDR3 nucleotide sequence: TGCGCCAGCAGTGTTGGGCGAGCGGGAGAAGGGTACGAGCAGTACTTC. Its protein product is CASSVGRAGEGYEQYF.

V usage is TRBV11-2 and J usage is TRBJ1-3; tentative D call: TRBD1 (6 bases). Trimming shortened V by 3 bases and J by 2 bases, and 8 bases separated the two germline ends. There are 14 residues in the CDR3. Germline loops: CDR1 SGHAT, CDR2 FQNNGV. This chain's CDR3 is CASSLGAAGNTIYF. CDR3 sequence (DNA): TGTGCCAGCAGCTTGGGGGCGGCTGGAAACACCATATATTTT.

The chain has TRBV3-1 (or the pseudogene TRBV3-2) and TRBJ2-5, with D maybe TRBD1 (5 bases). Trimming removed 4 bases at V and 1 base at J, with 16 bases between. The germline V gene has CDR1 LGHDT and CDR2 YNNKEL (reference sequence). The CDR3 runs to 16 residues. CDR3 in DNA: TGTGCCAGCAGCCCAGGGTTAGCCAGTCCCCAAGAGACCCAGTACTTC. Translating it yields CASSPGLASPQETQYF.

This clone was picked up a small number of times. This chain joins TRBV3-1 (or the pseudogene TRBV3-2) and TRBJ2-5; maybe TRBD1 (6 bases). The CDR3 has 15 amino acids. CDR1 and CDR2 (germline): LGHDT, YNNKEL (reference sequence). Trimming pared 0 bases from V and 5 bases from J, leaving 13 bases between. The CDR3 sequence is CASSQEWDMDETQYF. CDR3 sequence (DNA): TGTGCCAGCAGCCAAGAATGGGACATGGACGAGACCCAGTACTTC.

The chain uses TRBV27 and TRBJ1-3; unclear D gene. CDR3 length: 12 residues. V lost 6 bases to trimming and J lost 7 bases, with 10 bases between them. CDR1 MNHEY and CDR2 SMNVEV come from the germline V gene (reference sequence). In DNA form, the CDR3 reads TGTGCCAGCAGAGATCCGGGGAACACCATATATTTT. It specifies CASRDPGNTIYF.

The DNA for the CDR3 is TGTGCCAGCAGCCAAAATCCCTACGAGCAGTACTTC. Its protein product is CASSQNPYEQYF. The chain combines TRBV7-9 with TRBJ2-7; D not certain. V was clipped by 5 bases and J by 2 bases, with 7 bases between them. In germline, CDR1 is SEHNR, CDR2 FQNEAQ (reference sequence). This CDR3 spans 12 amino acids.

The chain couples TRBV6-5 to TRBJ1-2, with D possibly being TRBD1 (6 bases). Germline V gene data show CDR1 as MNHEY and CDR2 as SVGAGI. This CDR3 is built from 13 residues. Trimming removed 2 bases from V and 8 bases from J, with 12 bases in between. This CDR3 reads CASSYDRSEGYTF. Written as DNA, the CDR3 is TGTGCCAGCAGTTACGACAGGTCGGAGGGCTACACCTTC.

Concerning this clone itself: Additional DNA sequences in this sample encode the identical CDR3. The chain combines TRBV11-2 with TRBJ1-1; no clear D. The germline V and J ends were trimmed by 5 bases and 2 bases, with 6 bases remaining between them. The CDR3 has 12 residues. CDR1 and CDR2 from the germline V gene are SGHAT and FQNNGV. CDR3 coding DNA: TGTGCCAGCAGCCCAAGCAACACTGAAGCTTTCTTT. It codes for CASSPSNTEAFF.

This clone showed up just once. The chain carries TRBV5-1 and TRBJ1-1; D ambiguous. CDR1 and CDR2 (germline): SGHRS, YFSETQ. The CDR3 runs to 14 residues. The V gene lost 7 bases and the J gene lost 1 base, with 14 bases spanning the gap. This chain's CDR3 is CASGPTSENTEAFF. Written as DNA, the CDR3 is TGCGCCAGCGGGCCGACCTCGGAGAACACTGAAGCTTTCTTT. Filled out from reference TRBV5-1 and TRBJ1-1, the complete variable domain reads KAGVTQTPRYLIKTRGQQVTLSCSPISGHRSVSWYQQTPGQGLQFLFEYFSETQRNKGNFPGRFSGRQFSNSRSEMNVSTLELGDSALYLCASGPTSENTEAFFGQGTRLTVV.

This chain uses TRBV27 with TRBJ1-3, with D maybe TRBD1 (5 bases). Germline V gene lookup returns CDR1 MNHEY and CDR2 SMNVEV (reference sequence). This CDR3 spans 18 amino acids. The V end was cut by 5 bases, the J end by 2 bases, with 22 bases between. As DNA, the CDR3 is TGTGCCAGCAGTCCTAATCGTGGGGGAAGAAGTGCTGGAAACACCATATATTTT. The encoded protein is CASSPNRGGRSAGNTIYF.

CDR3 sequence: CASSLRGGQNTEAFF. CDR3 sequence (DNA): TGTGCCAGCTCCCTTAGGGGGGGGCAGAACACTGAAGCTTTCTTT. The V call is TRBV7-9, the J call TRBJ1-1, with D maybe TRBD1 (6 bases). Trimming shortened V by 8 bases and J by 1 base, and 17 bases separated the two germline ends. This CDR3 contains 15 residues. CDR1 SEHNR and CDR2 FQNEAQ come from the germline V gene (reference sequence).

The V and J genes are TRBV27 and TRBJ1-1; D not resolved. The CDR3 consists of 14 residues. V dropped 5 bases and J dropped 1 base, with 11 bases sitting between them. Per germline, CDR1 MNHEY and CDR2 SMNVEV (reference sequence). The CDR3 DNA reads as TGTGCCAGCAGTCACCGGGCCGGGAACACTGAAGCTTTCTTT. Its protein product is CASSHRAGNTEAFF.

The chain carries TRBV30 and TRBJ2-2, with a possible D match to TRBD2 (6 bases). The length of the CDR3 is 11 residues. Germline values: CDR1 GTSNPN, CDR2 SVGIG (reference sequence). Written as DNA, the CDR3 is TGTTCTCGGGGGAACGGCGGGGAGCTGTTTTTT. Amino acid sequence: CSRGNGGELFF.

This chain joins TRBV6-5 and TRBJ2-1; 12 positions match TRBD2. This CDR3 has 14 amino acids. Germline V CDR1 and CDR2: MNHEY, SVGAGI. Germline trimming cut 5 bases from V and 8 bases from J; bases unmatched to any gene: 4. CDR3 sequence reads: CASSLAGGPDEQFF. DNA for the CDR3: TGTGCCAGCAGTCTAGCGGGGGGGCCCGATGAGCAGTTCTTC.

The chain recombines TRBV4-2 with TRBJ2-2; 8 nucleotides align to TRBD1. Germline V gene lookup returns CDR1 LGHNA and CDR2 YNFKEQ. CDR3 length: 15 residues. V was clipped by 3 bases and J by 3 bases; unmatched bases: 3. CDR3 coding DNA: TGTGCCAGCAGCCATAACAGGGGGGACACCGGGGAGCTGTTTTTT. Amino acids: CASSHNRGDTGELFF.

As DNA, the CDR3 is TGTGCCAGCAGCGCAGGGAGTACGGGCTACACCTTC. Translation gives CASSAGSTGYTF. The chain employs TRBV9 and TRBJ1-2; tentative D call: TRBD1 (5 bases). Germline V gives CDR1 SGDLS, CDR2 YYNGEE. The CDR3 runs to 12 residues. Deletions cut 3 bases from V and 8 bases from J, with 11 bases between. The whole variable domain, remainder taken from reference TRBV9 and TRBJ1-2, is DSGVTQTPKHLITATGQRVTLRCSPRSGDLSVYWYQQSLDQGLQFLIQYYNGEERAKGNILERFSAQQFPDLHSELNLSSLELGDSALYFCASSAGSTGYTFGSGTRLTVV.

This clone has just one count. The rearrangement links TRBV13 to TRBJ2-5; perhaps TRBD2 as D (6 bases). The V and J ends lost 3 bases and 8 bases respectively, with 22 bases between them. The length of the CDR3 is 16 residues. In germline, CDR1 is PRHDT, CDR2 FYEKMQ (reference sequence). The CDR3 is CASSLEGLQGPETQYF. The CDR3 nucleotides read TGTGCCAGCAGCTTGGAGGGGCTCCAAGGCCCAGAAACCCAGTACTTC.

In its sample, this clone was seen a few times. The genes are TRBV11-2 and TRBJ1-3; possible D gene TRBD1, 5 bases. Germline CDR1 SGHAT, CDR2 FQNNGV. Trimming removed 5 bases from V and 0 bases from J, with 8 bases in between. The CDR3 runs to 14 residues. CDR3 bases: TGTGCCAGCAGCCCTCAGGGCTCTGGAAACACCATATATTTT. Its translation: CASSPQGSGNTIYF.

The CDR3 coding sequence is TGTGCCAGCAGTATCATGGGACTAGCGGGAGGGCCGGGCACCGGGGAGCTGTTTTTT. Translated: CASSIMGLAGGPGTGELFF. The V gene is TRBV11-2, the J gene TRBJ2-2; 16 bases align to TRBD2. Unmatched junction bases numbered 11, after V lost 6 bases and J lost 4 bases. The V gene's germline CDR1 is SGHAT and CDR2 FQNNGV. The CDR3 loop spans 19 amino acids.

This clone came up once. J is TRBJ1-5 and V is TRBV10-3; TRBD1 aligns across 8 bases. CDR1 ENHRY and CDR2 SYGVKD come from the germline V gene. The J segment lost 1 base and the V segment lost 8 bases, leaving 4 bases of the junction unmatched. The CDR3 length is 14 residues. In nucleotides, the CDR3 is TGTGCCATCGGTACAGGGGGAAGCAATCAGCCCCAGCATTTT. It encodes CAIGTGGSNQPQHF.

The chain has TRBV7-9 and TRBJ2-3; no definite D call. CDR3 length equals 11 residues. Germline CDR1 SEHNR, CDR2 FQNEAQ (reference sequence). With 8 bases removed from V and 0 bases from J, the gap between germline ends came to 3 bases. CDR3 sequence reads: CASQSTDTQYF. Written as DNA, the CDR3 is TGTGCCAGCCAGAGCACAGATACGCAGTATTTT.

This clone was observed once. V is TRBV5-1 and J is TRBJ2-7; possible D gene TRBD1, 5 bases. V lost 3 bases and J 5 bases, leaving 12 bases between the germline ends. The CDR3 is 13 residues long. Germline CDR1 reads SGHRS; CDR2 reads YFSETQ. CDR3: CASSSPGLDEQYF. CDR3 nucleotides: TGCGCCAGCAGCTCCCCAGGGTTGGACGAGCAGTACTTC. Looking up the rest from reference TRBV5-1 and TRBJ2-7 gives the full variable domain: KAGVTQTPRYLIKTRGQQVTLSCSPISGHRSVSWYQQTPGQGLQFLFEYFSETQRNKGNFPGRFSGRQFSNSRSEMNVSTLELGDSALYLCASSSPGLDEQYFGPGTRLTVT.

Written as DNA, the CDR3 is TGCGCCAGCAGCTTGGGAGTAGCGGGAGGGAACACAGATACGCAGTATTTT. It specifies CASSLGVAGGNTDTQYF. The chain has TRBV5-1 and TRBJ2-3; 11 positions agree with TRBD2. The germline V gene encodes CDR1 SGHRS and CDR2 YFSETQ. The CDR3 sequence is 17 residues long. The V and J ends lost 0 bases and 2 bases, in that order; junction bases with no gene match: 5.